The next 29 T cell receptor beta chains were all read from a single sample in a study of T cell responses to AZD1222 COVID-19 vaccine. Repertoires were generated with immunoSEQ multiplex PCR, while TCRdb's copy carries only in-frame clones and drops some. Seen here are approximately 100,000 clones, approximately 87% observed once, and the top ten hold roughly 10%. Material: peripheral blood, obtained 28 days after the second AZD1222 dose. The receptors come from an adult who received the AZD1222 COVID-19 vaccine.

This chain links TRBV2 with TRBJ2-1; D gene ambiguous. Germline CDR1 and CDR2: SNHLY and FYNNEI. V shed 8 bases and J shed 4 bases, with 6 bases lying between them. There are 11 residues in the CDR3. The CDR3 region is CASGGYNEQFF. Written as DNA, the CDR3 is TGTGCCAGCGGCGGTTACAATGAGCAGTTCTTC.

This clone has only one observation. J is TRBJ2-1 and V is TRBV9; no definite D call. Trimming cost V 1 base and J 4 bases, with 3 bases left between them. CDR3 length: 12 residues. Germline V CDR1 and CDR2: SGDLS, YYNGEE. CDR3 in DNA: TGTGCCAGCAGCGTAAGTTACAATGAGCAGTTCTTC. Encoded protein: CASSVSYNEQFF.

The chain recombines TRBV28 with TRBJ1-6, with 8 bases lining up with TRBD1. This CDR3 is 16 amino acids long. The junction had 6 bases not matched to a gene; V was cut back by 6 bases and J by 2 bases. CDR1 MDHEN and CDR2 SYDVKM come from the germline V gene. The CDR3 is CASSDRGEAYNSPLHF. The DNA for the CDR3 is TGTGCCAGCAGCGACAGGGGCGAGGCCTATAATTCACCCCTCCACTTT.

The V and J genes are TRBV7-9 and TRBJ1-1, with D perhaps TRBD1 (6 bases). The V end was cut by 5 bases, the J end by 3 bases, with 16 bases between. The CDR3 spans 15 residues. Per germline, CDR1 SEHNR and CDR2 FQNEAQ (reference sequence). CDR3 nucleotides: TGTGCCAGCAGCCCATGGGGGGGCGTCGACACTGAAGCTTTCTTT. It encodes CASSPWGGVDTEAFF. Together with reference TRBV7-9 and TRBJ1-1, the CDR3 gives the full variable domain: DTGVSQNPRHKITKRGQNVTFRCDPISEHNRLYWYRQTLGQGPEFLTYFQNEAQLEKSRLLSDRFSAERPKGSFSTLEIQRTEQGDSAMYLCASSPWGGVDTEAFFGQGTRLTVV.

The J gene is TRBJ1-4, the V gene TRBV30, with TRBD1 matching over 7 bases. This CDR3 is 14 amino acids long. CDR1 is GTSNPN and CDR2 is SVGIG in the germline V gene (reference sequence). V was clipped by 7 bases and J by 2 bases; unmatched bases: 7. DNA of the CDR3: TGTGCCTACGCCTCACAGGGGACTAATGAAAAACTGTTTTTT. Amino acids: CAYASQGTNEKLFF.

V is TRBV12-3 or TRBV12-4 and J is TRBJ2-2; D is unresolved. The CDR3 is 13 residues long. The ends were cut back, 1 base at V and 8 bases at J, with 8 bases in the middle. The CDR3 region has the DNA TGTGCCAGCAGTTTAGGGAATTGGGGGGAGCTGTTTTTT. Translation gives CASSLGNWGELFF.

CDR3 sequence (DNA): TGTGCCAGCAGTTACCGTGGCCAGGGTGATGCCATTCAGTACTTC. It translates to CASSYRGQGDAIQYF. The chain joins TRBV6-2 or TRBV6-3 to TRBJ2-4; D perhaps matches TRBD1 (5 bases). The germline CDR1 and CDR2 sequences are MNHEY and SVGEGT. The V end lost 2 bases, the J end lost 9 bases, and 17 bases lay between the germline ends. This CDR3 region has 15 residues.

The rearrangement joins TRBV27 to TRBJ1-6; weak D call: TRBD1 (5 bases). V was pared by 8 bases and J by 6 bases, with 14 bases between. The CDR3 covers 14 residues. Germline lookup yields CDR1 MNHEY and CDR2 SMNVEV (reference sequence). CDR3 coding DNA: TGTGCCAGCTGTAGAGGGGTGTTTAATTCACCCCTCCACTTT. Translating gives CASCRGVFNSPLHF.

V gene TRBV6-2 or TRBV6-3 combines with J gene TRBJ2-7; tentatively, D is TRBD1 (5 bases). V gave up 4 bases and J gave up 6 bases, with 19 bases separating them. CDR1 and CDR2 from the germline V gene are MNHEY and SVGEGT. The CDR3 runs 15 residues. The CDR3 DNA follows: TGTGCCAGCAGTTGGTCGGCAGGGTCCCCCGCCGAGCAGTACTTC. Protein sequence: CASSWSAGSPAEQYF.

This chain connects TRBV3-1 (or the pseudogene TRBV3-2) to TRBJ1-5; 8 bases are shared with TRBD1. The length of the CDR3 is 16 residues. The germline CDR1 and CDR2 sequences are LGHDT and YNNKEL (reference sequence). The ends lost 4 bases at V and 4 bases at J; junction bases unmatched: 9. As DNA, the CDR3 is TGTGCCAGCAGCCCCCTCCCTTACAGGGGGAATCAGCCCCAGCATTTT. As protein: CASSPLPYRGNQPQHF.

This chain uses TRBV27 with TRBJ2-7, with TRBD1 identical over 7 bases. The CDR3 length is 15 residues. The trim removed 5 bases at V and 6 bases at J, leaving 13 bases unmatched. Germline V gene data show CDR1 as MNHEY and CDR2 as SMNVEV (reference sequence). CDR3 loop: CASSPTPDRSGEQYF. The CDR3, as DNA: TGTGCCAGCAGTCCTACGCCGGACAGGTCGGGCGAGCAGTACTTC.

This clone came up many times. The rearrangement links TRBV5-1 to TRBJ2-3, with TRBD1 identical over 7 bases. This CDR3 has 15 amino acids. Germline values: CDR1 SGHRS, CDR2 YFSETQ. V trimming: 2 bases; J trimming: 7 bases; junction bases outside the gene matches: 10. This CDR3 reads CASSLQGIDMNTQYF. The CDR3 nucleotides are TGCGCCAGCAGCTTACAGGGGATCGATATGAATACGCAGTATTTT.

The V and J genes are TRBV5-4 and TRBJ1-1; D is unclear. Germline V gives CDR1 SGHNT, CDR2 YYREEE (reference sequence). The CDR3 consists of 16 residues. Trimming shortened V by 4 bases and J by 0 bases, and 16 bases separated the two germline ends. The DNA for the CDR3 is TGTGCCAGCAGCCAGACCCACAGCATACTGAACACTGAAGCTTTCTTT. Protein product: CASSQTHSILNTEAFF.

The chain recombines TRBV15 with TRBJ2-7; no definite D call. This CDR3 spans 18 amino acids. Between the trimmed V and J ends, which lost 0 bases and 3 bases, there was a span of 21 bases. Germline CDR1 reads LNHNV; CDR2 reads YYDKDF (reference sequence). For the CDR3, the DNA is TGTGCCACCAGCAGAGATTTTCGACAAGGTGGACGGAACTACGAGCAGTACTTC. This encodes CATSRDFRQGGRNYEQYF.

This chain connects TRBV5-6 to TRBJ2-7; D uncertain. V lost 6 bases, J lost 0 bases, and 16 bases lay in between. The CDR3 loop spans 15 amino acids. CDR1 and CDR2 from the germline V gene are SGHDT and YYEEEE. CDR3 in DNA: TGTGCCAGCAACCCTTGGTGGTACAACTCCTACGAGCAGTACTTC. Translating it yields CASNPWWYNSYEQYF.

V gene TRBV7-2 combines with J gene TRBJ2-2; D might be TRBD2 (6 bases). V gave up 5 bases and J gave up 4 bases, with 14 bases separating them. Germline V lookup: CDR1 SGHTA, CDR2 FQGNSA. This CDR3 is built from 15 residues. The CDR3 DNA is TGTGCCAGCAGCGGCTTTCAGGGAGGCACCGGGGAGCTGTTTTTT. Protein: CASSGFQGGTGELFF.

The rearrangement uses TRBV14 and TRBJ1-2; 8 nucleotides align to TRBD1. The CDR3 has 13 residues. V gave up 4 bases and J gave up 6 bases; unmatched junction bases: 4. Germline V gene lookup returns CDR1 SGHDN and CDR2 FVKESK. The CDR3 protein is CASSRRTGNGYTF. DNA for the CDR3: TGTGCCAGCAGCCGCCGGACAGGGAATGGCTACACCTTC.

V and J are TRBV15 and TRBJ1-1; D not certain. Germline-derived CDR1 and CDR2 are LNHNV and YYDKDF (reference sequence). This CDR3 contains 18 residues. V was pared by 1 base and J by 3 bases, with 21 bases between. The CDR3 DNA is TGTGCCACCAGCAGAGGTATCCCGTCGACGGGTAGGGACACTGAAGCTTTCTTT. Translation gives CATSRGIPSTGRDTEAFF.

CDR3 in amino acids: CASGTGFNQPQHF. In DNA form, the CDR3 reads TGTGCCAGCGGGACAGGCTTCAATCAGCCCCAGCATTTT. This chain uses TRBV2 with TRBJ1-5, with 8 bases identical to TRBD1. Per the germline V gene, CDR1 is SNHLY and CDR2 is FYNNEI. The CDR3 is made up of 13 amino acids. V shed 8 bases and J 3 bases; nucleotides not matched to a gene: 3.

The chain uses TRBV2 and TRBJ1-1, with TRBD1 as a possible D gene (5 bases). This CDR3 has 14 amino acids. Germline-derived CDR1 and CDR2 are SNHLY and FYNNEI. V dropped 10 bases and J dropped 4 bases, with 19 bases sitting between them. This CDR3 is CATRKEVQGTEAFF. CDR3 nucleotides: TGTGCCACCCGTAAGGAAGTTCAGGGCACTGAAGCTTTCTTT.

Only a few counts were recorded for this clone. CDR3 bases: TGTGCCAGTAGTTATGACAGGGCCGGCAATCAGCCCCAGCATTTT. Protein: CASSYDRAGNQPQHF. The chain couples TRBV19 to TRBJ1-5; 7 bases align to TRBD1. This CDR3 region has 15 residues. Germline V gene data show CDR1 as LNHDA and CDR2 as SQIVND (reference sequence). V shed 5 bases and J 2 bases; nucleotides not matched to a gene: 6.

The chain links TRBV7-9 to TRBJ2-7; 8 bases map to TRBD1. The junction had 4 bases not matched to a gene; V was cut back by 6 bases and J by 6 bases. The CDR3 loop spans 12 amino acids. CDR1 and CDR2 (germline): SEHNR, FQNEAQ (reference sequence). DNA of the CDR3: TGTGCCAGCAGGGGTACAGGGGGCGAGCAGTACTTC. This gives the protein CASRGTGGEQYF.

The rearrangement uses TRBV9 and TRBJ2-1; the D gene is possibly TRBD2 (6 bases). CDR3 length equals 15 residues. V dropped 3 bases and J dropped 6 bases, with 16 bases sitting between them. CDR1 is SGDLS, CDR2 YYNGEE, per germline. The CDR3 region is CASSDRLGGLNEQFF. The CDR3 nucleotides read TGTGCCAGCAGCGACAGACTAGGAGGGCTCAATGAGCAGTTCTTC.

V and J are TRBV5-1 and TRBJ2-1, with 12 bases lining up with TRBD2. Germline-derived CDR1 and CDR2 are SGHRS and YFSETQ. The CDR3 has 16 residues. With V trimmed by 0 bases and J by 10 bases, 8 bases remained unmatched. CDR3 protein: CASSLGELAGGSEQFF. The CDR3 nucleotides read TGCGCCAGCAGCTTGGGGGAGCTAGCGGGAGGGAGCGAGCAGTTCTTC.

The rearrangement uses TRBV2 and TRBJ2-3; TRBD2 agrees at 10 bases. Germline lookup yields CDR1 SNHLY and CDR2 FYNNEI. This CDR3 has 15 amino acids. V lost 6 bases to trimming and J lost 1 base; unmatched junction nucleotides: 4. In DNA, the CDR3 is TGTGCCAGCAGGTTAGCGGGGGGCGGCACAGATACGCAGTATTTT. It translates to CASRLAGGGTDTQYF.

This chain links TRBV2 with TRBJ1-1; 12 bases match TRBD1. The CDR3 spans 14 residues. With 8 bases clipped from V and 4 bases from J, the junction kept 5 bases outside the gene matches. Germline values: CDR1 SNHLY, CDR2 FYNNEI. Here the CDR3 reads CASSSGQGATEAFF. CDR3 nucleotide sequence: TGTGCCAGCTCCTCGGGACAGGGGGCCACTGAAGCTTTCTTT. The full variable domain, in which reference TRBV2 and TRBJ1-1 provide the parts outside the CDR3, is EPEVTQTPSHQVTQMGQEVILRCVPISNHLYFYWYRQILGQKVEFLVSFYNNEISEKSEIFDDQFSVERPDGSNFTLKIRSTKLEDSAMYFCASSSGQGATEAFFGQGTRLTVV.

The chain carries TRBV6-5 and TRBJ2-7, with TRBD1 matching over 7 bases. Trimming removed 5 bases from V and 0 bases from J; junction bases left unmatched: 7. The CDR3 runs to 15 residues. In germline, CDR1 is MNHEY, CDR2 SVGAGI. The chain's CDR3 is CASSPDEGASYEQYF. The CDR3 DNA sequence: TGTGCCAGCAGTCCGGATGAGGGGGCCTCCTACGAGCAGTACTTC.

The CDR3 DNA reads TGTGCAAGTCGCTTAGGAGGCCGCAGCGGGAGCGACGGGGAGCTGTTTTTT. Residues: CASRLGGRSGSDGELFF. This rearrangement joins TRBV12-2 to TRBJ2-2; the tabulated D call, TRBD2, remains unverified against the DNA. TRBV12-2 is marked as a pseudogene. The CDR3 length is 17 residues.

The chain carries TRBV5-1 and TRBJ1-2; D call uncertain. This CDR3 spans 14 amino acids. The V end lost 4 bases, the J end lost 4 bases, and 14 bases lay between the germline ends. Germline CDR1 SGHRS, CDR2 YFSETQ. The CDR3 loop is CASSPGGHSYGYTF. For the CDR3, the DNA is TGCGCCAGCAGCCCGGGAGGCCACTCCTATGGCTACACCTTC. Based on the CDR3 plus reference TRBV5-1 and TRBJ1-2, the full variable domain is KAGVTQTPRYLIKTRGQQVTLSCSPISGHRSVSWYQQTPGQGLQFLFEYFSETQRNKGNFPGRFSGRQFSNSRSEMNVSTLELGDSALYLCASSPGGHSYGYTFGSGTRLTVV.